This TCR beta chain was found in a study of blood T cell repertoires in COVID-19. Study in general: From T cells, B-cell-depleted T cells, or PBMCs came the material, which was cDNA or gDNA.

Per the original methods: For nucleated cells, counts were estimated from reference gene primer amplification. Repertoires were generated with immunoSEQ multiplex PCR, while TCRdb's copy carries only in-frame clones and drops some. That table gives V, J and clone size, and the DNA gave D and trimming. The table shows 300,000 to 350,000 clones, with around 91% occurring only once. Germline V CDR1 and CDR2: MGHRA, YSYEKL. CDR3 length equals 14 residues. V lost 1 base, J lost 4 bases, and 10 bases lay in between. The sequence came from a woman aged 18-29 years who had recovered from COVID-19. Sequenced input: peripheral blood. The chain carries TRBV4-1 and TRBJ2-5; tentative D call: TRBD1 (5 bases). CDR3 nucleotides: TGCGCCAGCAGCCAAGCAGGGCTTCCAGAGACCCAGTACTTC. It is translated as CASSQAGLPETQYF.